This TCR beta chain is drawn from a study of blood T cell repertoires in COVID-19. Study-wide context: Samples of COVID-19 (acute and convalescent) were obtained from the United States, Italy and Spain. Sources were T cells, B-cell-depleted T cells, or PBMCs; the material itself was cDNA or gDNA.

Authors' analysis steps: Estimation of nucleated cell counts relied on the amplification of reference gene primers. Profiling relied on immunoSEQ multiplex PCR, and the TCRdb table lists in-frame clones only, not all of them. V, J and clone size are those of that table, while D and trimming were read from the DNA. This table has 39,000 or so clones, 65% to 85% appearing once. V lost 4 bases to trimming and J lost 7 bases; unmatched junction nucleotides: 6. The CDR3 is made up of 15 amino acids. The germline CDR1 and CDR2 sequences are SGHNT and YENEEA. The sample consisted of peripheral blood. This clonotype originated in a man between 40 and 49 years old with active or convalescent COVID-19. The V and J genes are TRBV11-3 and TRBJ2-1, with 11 bases identical to TRBD2. The CDR3 is CASSYRTSGLNEQFF. CDR3 nucleotide sequence: TGTGCCAGCAGCTATCGGACTAGCGGGTTAAATGAGCAGTTCTTC.